This TCR beta chain was obtained from a study of low-dose radiotherapy and immunotherapy resistance in tumors. Study as a whole: The patients were given nivolumab 240 mg every two weeks and ipilimumab 1 mg/kg every six weeks, through an intravenous route.

As to time point: before trial treatment. In this sample, this clonotype turned up many times. This CDR3 is 16 amino acids long. The trim removed 1 base at V and 9 bases at J, leaving 13 bases unmatched. Germline V gene lookup returns CDR1 LGHDT and CDR2 YNNKEL (reference sequence). First-strand cDNA relied on TRAV- and TRBV-specific primers spanning alpha and beta chains. A constant-region primer paired with the V-primer adapter amplified TCRs over 20 PCR cycles. MiXCR, run by TCRdb on the reads, gives a single entry per CDR3 protein. The profile shows around 65,000 distinct CDR3 sequences, 26% of them singletons.

The TCR sequence derives from a male donor with rectosigmoid adenocarcinoma. V usage is TRBV3-1 and J usage is TRBJ2-5, with 8 nucleotides matching TRBD1. Source: PBMCs, taken before treatment. CDR3 bases: TGTGCCAGCAGCCAAGGGGCCCCGGGACAGGTGGGGGCCCAGTACTTC. Its protein is CASSQGAPGQVGAQYF.